This T cell receptor beta chain was profiled in a study of cytomegalovirus exposure and HLA in healthy donors (dated by TCRdb to about 2017). The study in broad terms: An earlier analysis of 587 of the donors reported more than 250 Gb of sequence data and some 100 million unique TCR beta sequences from approximately 180 million T cells. An early release covering roughly 580 HLA-typed donors comprised about 300 gigabases of sequencing data and 65 million to 100 million unique TCR sequences. To decide whether each TCR beta V gene segment behaved as functional or pseudogenic, an earlier analysis of approximately 600 of the donors relied on high-throughput TCR beta sequencing. Donor age, sex, ethnicity and CMV serostatus were collected together with the repertoire data. HLA typing covered class I and class II loci at four-digit resolution. To predict cytomegalovirus infection status, the study brought together high-throughput TCR immunosequencing, statistical association of individual TCRs with disease status, and machine learning. The later analysis used no new phenotypic data to find candidate immune exposures, relying instead on TCR beta sequences and their occurrence across donors. Of the approximately 400 genotyped donors, 70% to 90% were placed in the genetic ancestry cluster associated with self-reported Caucasian donors. The study aimed to test whether cataloging public T cell receptors could reveal signatures of past pathogen exposure. Along with the approximately 600-subject first cohort, a separate validation cohort of over a hundred different subjects was used. The number of donors typed differed by locus, with 629-630 for A, B, C, DRB1 and DQB1, roughly 520 for DQA1, about 610 for DPA1, and approximately 470 for DPB1. In a later genetic analysis, genome-wide SNP genotypes for 398 of the 666 donors were used, and that subset was treated as a discovery cohort. Every discovery cohort repertoire had been produced on one sequencing platform. The T cell repertoires of around 670 subjects were profiled by immunosequencing and related to cytomegalovirus serostatus. Among about 370 genotyped donors of the cohort, an average of about 220,000 unique TCR beta nucleotide sequences was sequenced per donor, of which approximately 18% were non-productive. A handful of DR-DQ haplotypes were handled as single units for association and clustering because linkage in the cohort was strong. To study patterns of TCR occurrence, a later analysis re-analyzed previously published TCR beta repertoires from more than 550 donors and added high-resolution HLA genotyping. Study-level results and caveats: Several of the top co-occurrence clusters appeared to be linked to parvovirus B19, influenza, CMV and Epstein-Barr virus, according to a later analysis. Compared with equally common non-associated chains, HLA-associated TCR beta chains in a later analysis were more clonally expanded and had lower generation probabilities. A later analysis associated about 16,000 TCR beta sequences with specific HLA alleles at a false discovery rate of 0.05. The only immune exposure information available for the cohort was CMV serostatus. Presence/absence analyses assumed roughly uniform sequencing depth across donors, an assumption that may not hold. A further reported finding was that TCR beta sequences accurately predicted the HLA-A and HLA-B alleles for most subjects in the first cohort. Because HLA typing was unavailable for some donors at each locus, only the typed subset was used in association tests. The authors suggested that the approach could potentially be generalized to other disease states and immunological phenotypes. Assigning TCR associations to individual alleles was difficult when HLA alleles, especially DR and DQ, strongly co-occurred. The earlier analysis of approximately 590 of the donors excluded roughly 17 rarely observed V segments, including chromosome 9 orphons, because counts were too low. While some public TCRs were present in many individuals, most TCR sequences turned up only very rarely across donors. A later analysis found that TCR association rates varied across HLA loci, with DRB1 alleles showing the most associated TCRs and HLA-C alleles the fewest. The 87-base-pair reads could not distinguish some IMGT-functional V segments, including TRBV6-2 and TRBV6-3, so those segments were excluded. According to a later analysis, most CMV-associated TCR beta chains appeared to be HLA-restricted, and the HLA associations seemed to be driven largely by CMV exposure. In vitro tests confirmed that a few of the cytomegalovirus-associated TCR beta chains recognize cytomegalovirus antigens. This cohort had only TCR beta chains sequenced, and the lack of alpha or paired-chain data limited which features could be detected. In a later genetic analysis, fewer N-insertions in productive TCRs were reported among donors in an Asian-associated ancestry cluster than the roughly 700-donor mean. V-gene and J-gene trimming of TCR beta chains was associated with a missense DCLRE1C variant in a later genetic analysis, and the association was replicated in an independent cohort. Correlated functional status among segregating V segments might reflect linkage disequilibrium, but an unknown experimental factor could not be ruled out. Cytomegalovirus status was reported to be diagnosed by the classifier with high specificity and sensitivity in both the original and validation cohorts. An earlier analysis of approximately 500 of the donors showed that most TCR beta V segments appeared in productive rearrangements either about 87% or about 30% of the time, which broadly matched IMGT annotations. In the study, 150 to 200 TCR beta chains were listed as associated with cytomegalovirus. A cluster of highly shared sequence variants was judged likely to be a technical artifact of the sequencing pipeline.

This clone appeared a few times. Its antigen has not been determined. No base qualities exist here, and no much larger clone lies one base off it. Libraries were constructed by the immunoSEQ multiplex PCR assay. For the multiplex PCR, a mixture combining 60 forward primers for TCR Vbeta segments and 13 reverse primers for TCR Jbeta segments was used. The CDR3 region of rearranged TCR beta genes was amplified from genomic DNA by a multiplex PCR assay. Amplified TCR beta libraries were sequenced as 87-base-pair reads on the Illumina HiSeq System. Under the source paper's analysis protocol: A later analysis tallied roughly 80 million unique TCR beta chains across the 666 repertoires, and about 10 million of those chains were shared by two or more donors. Raw reads were error-corrected and collapsed into unique sequences by a nearest-neighbor algorithm in which closely related sequences were merged to remove PCR and sequencing errors. V, D and J gene segments were assigned by aligning CDR3 sequences to IMGT reference sequences. For a sequence to be retained, a match of at least six nucleotides to both a V gene segment and a J gene segment was required. A rearrangement was called productive if the CDR3 had no stop codons and remained in frame with V and J, and every other rearrangement was called non-productive. Following IMGT convention, CDR3 was defined as the stretch from the second conserved V-encoded cysteine to the conserved J-encoded phenylalanine. Sequences without an unambiguous match to a single V gene segment were excluded from the earlier analysis of 500 to 700 of the donors. An earlier analysis of 587 of the donors called V segments functional above 56.7% productive rearrangements and segregating when the between-donor standard deviation exceeded 5%. A statistical classification framework was built to diagnose cytomegalovirus status from the catalog of TCR beta chain sequences. A later analysis assigned V and J genes by comparing TCR nucleotide sequences with IMGT/GENE-DB human TR gene sequences. In a later analysis, CDR3 sequences and most-parsimonious VDJ recombination scenarios were assigned using the TCRdist pipeline. In a later analysis, every TCR beta chain was defined by the combination of its CDR3 amino acid sequence and its V-gene family, and reads without a unique V-gene family were dropped. As a way to deal with suspected cross-contamination and a sequencing artifact, a later analysis dropped 450 to 600 nucleotide sequences that were highly shared and had low generation probability. A later analysis calculated a clonal expansion index for each public chain from normalized within-repertoire ranks of inferred template counts. Generation probabilities in a later analysis came from a VDJ recombination model fitted to out-of-frame rearrangements, and those results were checked against IGoR. In a later analysis, TCR-TCR, TCR-HLA and TCR-CMV co-occurrence was scored with hypergeometric tests, and a repertoire-size bias correction was applied to TCR pairs. A later analysis estimated false discovery rates by permuting HLA or CMV assignments 20 times. In a later analysis, co-occurring TCRs were grouped using DBSCAN, with TCRdist sequence similarity added in when clustering inside HLA-allele-positive subsets. Co-occurrence clustering excluded repertoires with fewer than 30,000 or more than 120,000 public chains, plus five with anomalous nucleotide sharing. TCRdb limited this immuneACCESS table to in-frame rearrangements with V and J called. A share of clones is missing; checked studies link under half to unresolved V genes, and the rest is unexplained. The D gene and trimming were derived from the DNA, and the V and J assignments and clone size from that table. For this sample the table gives roughly 130,000 clones, of which approximately 72% were detected only once. Approximately 2.6% of the sample is taken by the ten largest.

The cohort consisted of 650 to 850 healthy bone marrow donors. At the time of sampling, every cohort member was nominally healthy, though immune exposures that went unrecorded were likely present. Of the roughly 670 cohort members, about 290 had a positive CMV serostatus and about 400 had a negative one, while no CMV serostatus was recorded for the donor. A peripheral blood sample was provided by each donor, and peripheral blood mononuclear cells were used for TCR beta sequencing. Genomic DNA was extracted from the blood cell samples with the Qiagen DNeasy Blood Extraction Kit. The germline V gene encodes CDR1 SQVTM and CDR2 ANQGSEA. The CDR3 measures 14 amino acids from cysteine to phenylalanine. The only DNA kept is the CDR3, 42 bases in frame from the first base. Trimming removed 5 bases from V and 3 bases from J; the gene matches leave 4 bases unexplained.

The sample consisted of PBMCs. The chain is encoded by TRBV29-1 joined to TRBJ2-1; 10 nucleotides in the junction match TRBD2. The sequence was collected from a human donor in good health. The CDR3 reads CSVSGGAVYNEQFF. The bases are TGCAGCGTTAGCGGGGGGGCCGTCTACAATGAGCAGTTCTTC.